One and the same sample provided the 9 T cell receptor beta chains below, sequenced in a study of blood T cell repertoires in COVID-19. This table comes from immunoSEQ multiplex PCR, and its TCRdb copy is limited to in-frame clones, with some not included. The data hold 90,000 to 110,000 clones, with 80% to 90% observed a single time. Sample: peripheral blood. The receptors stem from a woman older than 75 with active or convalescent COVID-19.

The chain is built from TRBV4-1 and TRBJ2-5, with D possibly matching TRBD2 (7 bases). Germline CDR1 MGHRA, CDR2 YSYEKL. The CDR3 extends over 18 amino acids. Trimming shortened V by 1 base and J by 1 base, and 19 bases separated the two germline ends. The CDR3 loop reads CASSQVPGGRGGQETQYF. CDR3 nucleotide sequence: TGCGCCAGCAGCCAAGTCCCCGGGGGGAGGGGGGGCCAAGAGACCCAGTACTTC.

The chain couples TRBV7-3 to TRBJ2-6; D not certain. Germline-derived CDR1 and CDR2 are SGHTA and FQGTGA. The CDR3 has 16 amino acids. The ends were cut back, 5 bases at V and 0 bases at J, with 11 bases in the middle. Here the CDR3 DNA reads TGTGCCAGCAGCCTAGGATGGGTCTCTGGGGCCAACGTCCTGACTTTC. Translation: CASSLGWVSGANVLTF.

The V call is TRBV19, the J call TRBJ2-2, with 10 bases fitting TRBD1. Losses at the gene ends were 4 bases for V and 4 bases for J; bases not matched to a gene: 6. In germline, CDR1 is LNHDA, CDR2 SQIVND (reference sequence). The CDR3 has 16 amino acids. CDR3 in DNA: TGTGCCAGTAGTACACGGGGACAGGGGAGCACCGGGGAGCTGTTTTTT. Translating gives CASSTRGQGSTGELFF.

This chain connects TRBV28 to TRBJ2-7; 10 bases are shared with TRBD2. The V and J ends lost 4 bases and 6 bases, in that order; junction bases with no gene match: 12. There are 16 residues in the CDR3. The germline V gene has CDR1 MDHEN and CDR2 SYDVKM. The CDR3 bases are TGTGCCAGCAGTTCACCCCTAGCGGGAGTAATGGGCGAGCAGTACTTC. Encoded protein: CASSSPLAGVMGEQYF.

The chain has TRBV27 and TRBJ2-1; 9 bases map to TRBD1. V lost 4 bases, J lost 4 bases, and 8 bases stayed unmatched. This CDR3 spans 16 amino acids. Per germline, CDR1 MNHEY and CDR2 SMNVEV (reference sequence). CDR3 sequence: CASSSTGTGRYNEQFF. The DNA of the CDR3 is TGTGCCAGCAGTTCCACCGGGACAGGGAGATACAATGAGCAGTTCTTC.

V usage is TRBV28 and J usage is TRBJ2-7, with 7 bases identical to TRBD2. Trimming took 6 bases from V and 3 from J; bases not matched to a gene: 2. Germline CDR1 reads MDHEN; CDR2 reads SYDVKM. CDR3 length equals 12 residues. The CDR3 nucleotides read TGTGCCAGCAGAGGACTAGTCTACGAGCAGTACTTC. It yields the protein CASRGLVYEQYF.

The CDR3 loop is CASGILGSHSPLHF. CDR3 nucleotides: TGTGCCAGCGGAATTTTAGGGAGTCATTCACCCCTCCACTTT. V is TRBV28 and J is TRBJ1-6; D not certain. The length of the CDR3 is 14 residues. V lost 8 bases and J 8 bases, leaving 16 bases between the germline ends. CDR1 is MDHEN, CDR2 SYDVKM, per germline.

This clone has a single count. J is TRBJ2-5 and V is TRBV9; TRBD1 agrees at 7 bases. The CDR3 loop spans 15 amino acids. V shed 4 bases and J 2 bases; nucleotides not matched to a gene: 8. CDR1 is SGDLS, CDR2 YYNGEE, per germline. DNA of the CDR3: TGTGCCAGCAGCCTCTCGGGACAGACACAAGAGACCCAGTACTTC. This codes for CASSLSGQTQETQYF.

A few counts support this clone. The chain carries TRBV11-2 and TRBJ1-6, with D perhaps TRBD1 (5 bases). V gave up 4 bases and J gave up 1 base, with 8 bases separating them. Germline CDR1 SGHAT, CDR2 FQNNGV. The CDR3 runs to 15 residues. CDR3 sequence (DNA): TGTGCCAGCAGCTGGGGCATATCCTATAATTCACCCCTCCACTTT. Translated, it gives CASSWGISYNSPLHF.